What follows are 3 T cell receptor beta chains derived from one specimen sequenced in a study of blood T cell repertoires in COVID-19. Sequencing was performed with immunoSEQ multiplex PCR; in TCRdb, only in-frame clones are kept and a portion is missing. The top ten clones hold 7% of a sample with 150,000 to 200,000 clones, 82% of them seen once. Sequenced sample: peripheral blood. The receptors stem from a woman aged 40-49 years with COVID-19, enrolled during active disease.

This chain uses TRBV6-5 with TRBJ2-1; 11 nucleotides line up with TRBD2. V gave up 2 bases and J gave up 6 bases; unmatched junction bases: 6. The CDR3 runs to 16 residues. Germline V gives CDR1 MNHEY, CDR2 SVGAGI. As DNA, the CDR3 is TGTGCCAGCAGTTACAGGATTAGCGGGAGGGGCAATGAGCAGTTCTTC. Residues: CASSYRISGRGNEQFF.

This clone was counted a few times. The rearrangement links TRBV11-2 to TRBJ1-6; D gene uncertain. This CDR3 region has 14 residues. The germline V and J ends were trimmed by 3 bases and 4 bases, with 7 bases remaining between them. Germline CDR1 is SGHAT and CDR2 is FQNNGV. In DNA form, the CDR3 reads TGTGCCAGCAGCTTTGTCGGTTATAATTCACCCCTCCACTTT. This encodes CASSFVGYNSPLHF.

This clone has a handful of counts. The same CDR3 is also encoded by other DNA sequences in this sample. This chain joins TRBV6-4 and TRBJ2-3, with 9 bases that match TRBD1. This CDR3 contains 14 residues. With V trimmed by 6 bases and J by 1 base, 2 bases remained unmatched. Per the germline V gene, CDR1 is MRHNA and CDR2 is SNTAGT. Written as DNA, the CDR3 is TGTGCCAGCAGCCGGACAGGGGGCACAGATACGCAGTATTTT. This codes for CASSRTGGTDTQYF.